This TCR beta chain was identified in a study of post-analysis software for immune sequencing data. Across the whole study: Included courses were relapsing-remitting and secondary progressive multiple sclerosis; progressive-relapsing multiple sclerosis was also included. General observations from the study: Multiple sclerosis patients showed significantly lower normalized Chao1 diversity than controls did. In patients, TRBV5-6, TRBV5-1 and TRBV20-1 belonged to five TRBV segments found more frequently than in controls. The F measure placed samples prepared in the same batch into strongly shared clusters.

To note about this clonotype: Its antigen is unknown.

This CDR3 region has 14 residues. CDR1 is LGHNA, CDR2 YNFKEQ, per germline. The germline V and J ends were trimmed by 0 bases and 4 bases, with 10 bases remaining between them. Included in the TCR beta cDNA libraries were unique molecular identifiers. One entry per CDR3 protein, called by TCRdb with MiXCR from the PCR reads. The sample holds about 760,000 distinct CDR3 sequences, around 27% seen once. This TCR was recovered from a girl between 5 and 17 years old with multiple sclerosis. The rearrangement joins TRBV4-2 to TRBJ2-7; no firm D call. The sample consisted of blood. This chain's CDR3 is CASSQDIRGYEQYF. The CDR3 DNA sequence: TGTGCCAGCAGCCAAGATATTCGTGGGTACGAGCAGTACTTC.